This T cell receptor (beta chain) was captured in a study of TIL therapy for anti-PD-1-resistant metastatic lung cancer. CDR3 length: 14 residues. The V gene end was trimmed by 7 bases and the J gene end by 2 bases; junction bases not matched to a gene: 6. In germline, CDR1 is MNHEY, CDR2 SVGAGI. Time point defined: pre-treatment sample, taken before nivolumab and TIL therapy. The immunoSEQ assay was v3. Assay: immunoSEQ multiplex PCR; the TCRdb copy retains only in-frame clones and omits some. The sample lists about 12,000 clones, 60% to 80% occurring once. Sequences were derived from blood, sampled at baseline. This receptor was taken from a person aged 25 to 80 with non-small cell lung cancer. V gene TRBV6-5 combines with J gene TRBJ2-7, with 9 bases matching TRBD1. The CDR3 spells CASNRQGVTYEQYF. The CDR3 DNA reads as TGTGCCAGCAACAGACAGGGGGTCACCTACGAGCAGTACTTC.